This is a list of T cell receptor beta chains from one sample in a study of blood T cell repertoires in COVID-19. The data were produced by immunoSEQ multiplex PCR, yet TCRdb's version contains in-frame clones alone and is incomplete. The sample yields some 120,000 clones, 85% seen once. The sample taken for sequencing was peripheral blood. These receptors were collected from a man between 35 and 55 years old with acute or convalescent COVID-19. The CDR3 runs from the conserved cysteine through the conserved F or W. Fields, in order: V gene, CDR3 protein.

v_gene: TRBV29-1
CDR3aa: CSVVPQTGRYEQYF

v_gene: TRBV12-3/TRBV12-4
CDR3aa: CASRGLNEQFF

v_gene: TRBV3-1/TRBV3-2
CDR3aa: CASSQELAGLYEQYF

v_gene: TRBV15
CDR3aa: CATSRDLAVSNQPQHF

v_gene: TRBV28
CDR3aa: CASSPGTGQNNMNTEAFF

v_gene: TRBV10-3
CDR3aa: CAISESEYPNYGYTF

v_gene: TRBV9
CDR3aa: CASSLRDRRTDTQYF

v_gene: TRBV6-5
CDR3aa: CASTPAAGANVLTF

v_gene: TRBV7-2
CDR3aa: CASSLATGQGDYGYTF

v_gene: TRBV6-6
CDR3aa: CASSRGEQFF

v_gene: TRBV5-1
CDR3aa: CASSWAGGQGYGEQYF

v_gene: TRBV7-2
CDR3aa: CASSLVPSDTQYF

v_gene: TRBV7-9
CDR3aa: CASTDRGRLDKSGGTVSYEQYF

v_gene: TRBV6-5
CDR3aa: CASSYSTGTDTQYF